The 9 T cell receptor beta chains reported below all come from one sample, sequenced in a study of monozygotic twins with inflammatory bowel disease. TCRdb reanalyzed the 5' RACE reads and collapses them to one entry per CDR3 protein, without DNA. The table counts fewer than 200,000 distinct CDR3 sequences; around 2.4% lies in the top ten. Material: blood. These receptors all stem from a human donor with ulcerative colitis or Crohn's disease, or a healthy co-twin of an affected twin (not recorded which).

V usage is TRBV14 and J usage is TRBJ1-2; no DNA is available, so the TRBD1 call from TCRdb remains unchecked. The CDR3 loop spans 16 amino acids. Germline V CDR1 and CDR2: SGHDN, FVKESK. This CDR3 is CASSQDLEGAGDGYTF.

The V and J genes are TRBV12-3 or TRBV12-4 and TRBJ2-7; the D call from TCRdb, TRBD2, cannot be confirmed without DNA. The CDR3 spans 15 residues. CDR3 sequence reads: CASSLSRYGPIEQYF.

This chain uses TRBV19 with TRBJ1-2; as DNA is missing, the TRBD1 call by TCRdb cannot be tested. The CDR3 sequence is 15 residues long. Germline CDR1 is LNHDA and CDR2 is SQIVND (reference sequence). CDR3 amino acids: CASSPDRTTPYGYTF.

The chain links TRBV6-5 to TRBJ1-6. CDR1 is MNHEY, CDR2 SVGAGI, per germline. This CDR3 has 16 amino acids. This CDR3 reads CASSLKRALYNSPLHF.

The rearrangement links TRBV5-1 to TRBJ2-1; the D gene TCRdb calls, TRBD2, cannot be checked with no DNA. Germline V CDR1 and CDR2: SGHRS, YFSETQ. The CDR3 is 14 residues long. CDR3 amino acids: CASSLPSGGAEQFF.

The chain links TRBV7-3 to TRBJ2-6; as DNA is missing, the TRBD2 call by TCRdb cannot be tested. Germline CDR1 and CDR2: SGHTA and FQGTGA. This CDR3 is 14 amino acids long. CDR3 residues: CASSRYSGANVLTF.

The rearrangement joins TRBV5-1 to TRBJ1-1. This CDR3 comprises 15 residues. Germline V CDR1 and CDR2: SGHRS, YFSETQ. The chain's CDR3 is CASSLEPEGSTEAFF.

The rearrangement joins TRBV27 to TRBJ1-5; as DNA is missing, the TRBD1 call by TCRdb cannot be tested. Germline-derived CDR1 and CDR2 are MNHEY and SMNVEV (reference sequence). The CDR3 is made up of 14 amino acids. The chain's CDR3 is CASSPQGGRQPQHF.

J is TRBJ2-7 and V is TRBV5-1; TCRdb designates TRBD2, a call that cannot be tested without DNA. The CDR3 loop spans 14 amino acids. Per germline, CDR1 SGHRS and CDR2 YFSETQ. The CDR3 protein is CASSEGLLSYEQYF.